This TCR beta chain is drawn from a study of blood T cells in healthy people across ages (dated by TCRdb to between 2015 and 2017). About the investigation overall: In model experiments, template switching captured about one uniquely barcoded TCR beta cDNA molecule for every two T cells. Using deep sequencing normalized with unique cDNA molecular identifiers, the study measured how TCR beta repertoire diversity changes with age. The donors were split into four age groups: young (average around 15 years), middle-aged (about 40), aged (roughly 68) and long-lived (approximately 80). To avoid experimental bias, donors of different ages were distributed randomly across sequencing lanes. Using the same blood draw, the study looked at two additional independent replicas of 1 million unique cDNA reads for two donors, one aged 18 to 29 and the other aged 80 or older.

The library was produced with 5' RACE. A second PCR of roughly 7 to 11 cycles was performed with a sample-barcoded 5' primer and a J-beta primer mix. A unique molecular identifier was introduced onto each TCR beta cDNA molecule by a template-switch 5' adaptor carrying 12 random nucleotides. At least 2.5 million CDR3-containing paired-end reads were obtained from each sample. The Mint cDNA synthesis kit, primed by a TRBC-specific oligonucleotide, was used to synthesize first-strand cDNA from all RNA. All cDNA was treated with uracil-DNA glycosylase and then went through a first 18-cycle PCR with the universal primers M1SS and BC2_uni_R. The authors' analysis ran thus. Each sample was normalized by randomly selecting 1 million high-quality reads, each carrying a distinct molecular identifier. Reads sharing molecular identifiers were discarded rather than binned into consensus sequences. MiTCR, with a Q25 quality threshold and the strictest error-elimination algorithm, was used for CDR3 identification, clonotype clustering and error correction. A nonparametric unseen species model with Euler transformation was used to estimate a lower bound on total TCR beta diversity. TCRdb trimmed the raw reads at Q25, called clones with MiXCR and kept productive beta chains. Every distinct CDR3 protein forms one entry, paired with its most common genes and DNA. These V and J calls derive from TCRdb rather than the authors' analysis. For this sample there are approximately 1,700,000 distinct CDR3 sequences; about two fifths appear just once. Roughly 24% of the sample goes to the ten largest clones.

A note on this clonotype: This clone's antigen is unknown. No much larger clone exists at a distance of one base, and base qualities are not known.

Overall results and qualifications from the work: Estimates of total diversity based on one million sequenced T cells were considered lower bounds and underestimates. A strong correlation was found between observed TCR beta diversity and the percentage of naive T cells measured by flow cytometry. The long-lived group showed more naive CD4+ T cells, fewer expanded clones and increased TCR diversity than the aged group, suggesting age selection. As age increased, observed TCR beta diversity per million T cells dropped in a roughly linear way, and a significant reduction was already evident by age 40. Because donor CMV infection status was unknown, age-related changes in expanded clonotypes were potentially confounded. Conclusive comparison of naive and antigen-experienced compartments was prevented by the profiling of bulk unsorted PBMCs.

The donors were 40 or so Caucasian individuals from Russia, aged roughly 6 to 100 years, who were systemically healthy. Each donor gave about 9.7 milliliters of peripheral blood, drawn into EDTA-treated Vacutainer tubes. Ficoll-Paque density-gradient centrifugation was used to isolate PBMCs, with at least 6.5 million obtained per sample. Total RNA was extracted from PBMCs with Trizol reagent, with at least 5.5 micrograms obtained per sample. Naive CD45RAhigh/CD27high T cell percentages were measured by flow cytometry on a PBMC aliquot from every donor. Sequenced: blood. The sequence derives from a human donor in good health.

CDR3 reads: CASSLARVSNQPQHF. The nucleotide sequence reads as follows: TGTGCCAGCAGCTTAGCCCGCGTGAGCAATCAGCCCCAGCATTTT. The sequence joins TRBV7-8 to TRBJ1-5, with the D gene not confidently named. The germline V gene specifies SGHVS as CDR1 and FQNEAQ as CDR2. Spanning cysteine to phenylalanine, the CDR3 consists of 15 amino acids. The DNA shown is the 45-base CDR3, in frame from base 1. V drops 0 bases and J drops 1 base, leaving 7 bases in between.